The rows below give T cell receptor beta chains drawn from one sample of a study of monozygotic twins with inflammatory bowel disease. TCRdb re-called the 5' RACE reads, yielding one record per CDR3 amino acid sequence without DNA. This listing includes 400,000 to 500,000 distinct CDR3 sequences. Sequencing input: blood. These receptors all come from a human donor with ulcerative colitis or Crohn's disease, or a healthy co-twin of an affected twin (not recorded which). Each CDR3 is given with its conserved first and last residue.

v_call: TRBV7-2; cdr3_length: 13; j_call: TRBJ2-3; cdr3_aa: CASSFSPGYTQYF
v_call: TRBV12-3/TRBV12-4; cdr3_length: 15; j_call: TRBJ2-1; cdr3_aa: CASKRASSSYNEQFF
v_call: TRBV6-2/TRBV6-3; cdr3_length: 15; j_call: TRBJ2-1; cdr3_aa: CASSPRLASYNEQFF
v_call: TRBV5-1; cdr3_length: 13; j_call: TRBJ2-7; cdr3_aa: CASGERGSYEQYF
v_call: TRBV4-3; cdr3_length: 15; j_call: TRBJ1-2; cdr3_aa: CASSHVPQGGGGYTF
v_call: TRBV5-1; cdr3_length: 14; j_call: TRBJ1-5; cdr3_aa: CASSLYGDRQPQHF
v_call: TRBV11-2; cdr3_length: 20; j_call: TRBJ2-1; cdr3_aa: CASSLKGLAVVVGSVGEQFF
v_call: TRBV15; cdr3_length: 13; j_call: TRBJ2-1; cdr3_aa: CATSHRSGAGDFF
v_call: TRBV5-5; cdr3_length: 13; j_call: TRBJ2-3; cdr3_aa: CASSLGVPDTQYF
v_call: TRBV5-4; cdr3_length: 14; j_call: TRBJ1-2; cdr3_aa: CASSSDRQPYGYTF
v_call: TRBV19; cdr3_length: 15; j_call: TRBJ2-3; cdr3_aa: CASSLTGMKTDTQYF
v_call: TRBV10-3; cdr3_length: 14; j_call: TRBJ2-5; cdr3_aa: CAISAATGKETQYF
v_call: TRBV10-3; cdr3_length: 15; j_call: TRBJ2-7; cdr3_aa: CAISESGGSRFEQYF
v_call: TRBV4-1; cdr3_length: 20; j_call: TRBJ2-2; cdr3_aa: CASSQDKRGRGGWNTGELFF
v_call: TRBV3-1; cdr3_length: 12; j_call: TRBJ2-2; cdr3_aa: CISSPSTGELFF
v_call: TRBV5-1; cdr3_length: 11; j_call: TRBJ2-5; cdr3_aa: CASTGKETQYF
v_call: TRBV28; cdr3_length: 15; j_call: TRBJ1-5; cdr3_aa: CASSFREPRNQPQHF
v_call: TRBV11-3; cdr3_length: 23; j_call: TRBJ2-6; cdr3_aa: CASSLVGSRWLAGGFSGANVLTF
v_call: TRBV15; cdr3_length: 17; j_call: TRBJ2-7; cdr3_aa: CATSRDPTGRDPYEQYF
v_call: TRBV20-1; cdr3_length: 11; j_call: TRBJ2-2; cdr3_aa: CSSGGVGELFF
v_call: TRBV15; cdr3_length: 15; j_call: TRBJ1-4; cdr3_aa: CATMLAADSNEKLFF
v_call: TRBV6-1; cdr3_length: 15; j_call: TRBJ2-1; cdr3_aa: CASRSHGGLSHEQFF
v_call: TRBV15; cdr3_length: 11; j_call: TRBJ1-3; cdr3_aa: CATSRDHTIYF
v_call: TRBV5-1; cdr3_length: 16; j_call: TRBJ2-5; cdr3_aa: CASSPDGLAGLKTQYF
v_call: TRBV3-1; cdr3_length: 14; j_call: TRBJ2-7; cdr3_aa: CASSLAGALYEQYF
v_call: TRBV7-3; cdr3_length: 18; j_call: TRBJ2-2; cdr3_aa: CASSSTTSGRAAGGELFF
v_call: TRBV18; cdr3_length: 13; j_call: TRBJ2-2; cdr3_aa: CASSPKGSGELFF
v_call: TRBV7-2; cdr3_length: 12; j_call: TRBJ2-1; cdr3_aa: CASSAAGFEQFF
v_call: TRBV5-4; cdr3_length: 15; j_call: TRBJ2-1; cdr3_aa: CASSLVGRGHNEQFF
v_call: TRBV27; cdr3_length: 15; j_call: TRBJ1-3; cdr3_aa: CASSPRWGSGNTIYF
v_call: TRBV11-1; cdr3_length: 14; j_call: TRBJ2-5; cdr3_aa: CASSMDRGTETQYF
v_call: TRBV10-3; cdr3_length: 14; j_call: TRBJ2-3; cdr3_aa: CAISAGTSTDTQYF
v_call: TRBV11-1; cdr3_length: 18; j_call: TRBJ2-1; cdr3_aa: CASSTSDRVRLEYNEQFF
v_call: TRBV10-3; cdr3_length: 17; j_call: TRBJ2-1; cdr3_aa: CAISALTSGGANNEQFF
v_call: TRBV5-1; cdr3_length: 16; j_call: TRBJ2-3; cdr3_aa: CASSRSGGASSDTQYF
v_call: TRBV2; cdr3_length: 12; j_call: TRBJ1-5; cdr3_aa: CASSRPPEPQHF
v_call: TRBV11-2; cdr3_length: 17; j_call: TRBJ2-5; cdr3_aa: CASSSTGDRSTQETQYF
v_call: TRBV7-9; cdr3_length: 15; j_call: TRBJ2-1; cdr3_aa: CASSPLFVVQGEQFF
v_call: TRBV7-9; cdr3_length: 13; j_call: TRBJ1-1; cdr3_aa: CASSLPANTEAFF
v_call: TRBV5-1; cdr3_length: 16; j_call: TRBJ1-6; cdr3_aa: CASSLVTGSYNSPLHF
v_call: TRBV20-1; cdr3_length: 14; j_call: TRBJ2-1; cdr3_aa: CSAGGGAYDNEQFF
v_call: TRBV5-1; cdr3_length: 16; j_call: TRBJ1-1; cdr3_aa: CASSPKATGVNTEAFF
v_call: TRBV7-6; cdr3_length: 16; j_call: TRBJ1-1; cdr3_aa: CASSLGPGTTNTEAFF
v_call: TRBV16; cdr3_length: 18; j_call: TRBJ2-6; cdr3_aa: CASSQSPGQGIGANVLTF
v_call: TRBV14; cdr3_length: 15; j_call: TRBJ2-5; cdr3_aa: CASSQGSRAGETQYF
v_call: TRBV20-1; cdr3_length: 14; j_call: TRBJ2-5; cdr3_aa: CSARDTLARETQYF
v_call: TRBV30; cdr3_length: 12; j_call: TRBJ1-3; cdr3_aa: CAWSVRFSRPVF
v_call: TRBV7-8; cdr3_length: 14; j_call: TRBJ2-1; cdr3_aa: CASSLDRVDNEQFF
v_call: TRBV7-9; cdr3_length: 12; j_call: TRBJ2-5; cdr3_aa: CASSLQTETQYF
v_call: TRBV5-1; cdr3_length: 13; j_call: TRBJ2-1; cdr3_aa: CASSSPGSYEQFF
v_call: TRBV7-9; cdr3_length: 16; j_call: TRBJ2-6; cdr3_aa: CASSWALGSGANVLTF
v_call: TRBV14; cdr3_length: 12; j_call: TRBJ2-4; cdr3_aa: CASSQGQNIQYF